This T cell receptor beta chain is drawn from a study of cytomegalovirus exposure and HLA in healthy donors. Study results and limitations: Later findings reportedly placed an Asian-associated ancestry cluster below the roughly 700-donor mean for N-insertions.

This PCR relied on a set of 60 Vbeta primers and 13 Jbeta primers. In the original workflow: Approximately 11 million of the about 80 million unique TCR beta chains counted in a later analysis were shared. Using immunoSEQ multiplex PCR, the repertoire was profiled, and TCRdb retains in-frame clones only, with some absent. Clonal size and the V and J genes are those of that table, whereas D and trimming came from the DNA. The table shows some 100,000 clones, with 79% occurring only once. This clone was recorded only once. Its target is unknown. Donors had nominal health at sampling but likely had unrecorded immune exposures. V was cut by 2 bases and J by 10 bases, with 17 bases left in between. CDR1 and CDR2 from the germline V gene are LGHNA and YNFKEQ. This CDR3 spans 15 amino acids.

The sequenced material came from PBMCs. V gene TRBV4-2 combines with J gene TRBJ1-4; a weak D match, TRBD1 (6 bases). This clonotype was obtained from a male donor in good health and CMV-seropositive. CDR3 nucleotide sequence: TGTGCCAGCAGCCAAAGCCCAGGGGCGTTTGGAAAACTGTTTTTT. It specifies CASSQSPGAFGKLFF.